Listed below are T cell receptor delta chains from one sample, sequenced in a study of gamma-delta chains in newborns, infants, children. With CATT, TCRdb re-called clones from the reads. The data show some 10,000 delta-chain clones, with approximately 8.3% seen just once and under 10% held by the top ten. Material for sequencing was blood. The receptor set was obtained from a child who was a newborn, infant or young child, either healthy, febrile or measles-vaccinated (not recorded which). The CDR3 runs from the conserved cysteine through the conserved F or W. D genes are given only for firm matches. Rows may omit the clone size; those that give it use once, few, many or a size class.

TRDD3	TRDV2	TRDJ3	NA	CACDTGGYRESWDTRQMFF	TGTGCCTGTGACACTGGGGGATATAGAGAGTCCTGGGACACCCGACAGATGTTTTTC
TRDD3	TRDV2	TRDJ1	NA	CACDPLHTGLGDTTDKLIF	TGTGCCTGTGACCCTCTTCATACAGGCCTGGGGGATACTACCGATAAACTCATCTTT
NA	TRDV2	TRDJ2	NA	CACDTVGETAQLFF	TGTGCCTGTGACACCGTAGGGGAGACAGCACAACTCTTCTTT
TRDD3	TRDV2	TRDJ1	NA	CACDTVSSRLGDNTDKLIF	TGTGCCTGTGACACCGTCTCCTCCAGGCTGGGGGATAACACCGATAAACTCATCTTT
TRDD3	TRDV2	TRDJ3	NA	CACDTLGDLSSWDTRQMFF	TGTGCCTGTGACACCCTGGGGGATTTGAGCTCCTGGGACACCCGACAGATGTTTTTC
NA	TRDV2	TRDJ1	few	CACDGISGAYTDKLIF	TGTGCCTGTGACGGGATATCTGGGGCGTACACCGATAAACTCATCTTT
TRDD3	TRDV2	TRDJ1	NA	CACDSLGDSFGGYTDKLIF	TGTGCCTGTGACTCCCTGGGGGATAGTTTCGGGGGTTACACCGATAAACTCATCTTT
NA	TRDV1	TRDJ1	NA	CALGGYSSFFLLGDSYTDKLIF	TGTGCTCTTGGGGGGTACTCTTCCTTCTTCCTACTGGGGGACTCTTACACCGATAAACTCATCTTT
TRDD3	TRDV2	TRDJ1	medium-sized	CACDPLGDHGDKLIF	TGTGCCTGTGATCCACTGGGGGATCATGGCGATAAACTCATCTTT
TRDD3	TRDV2	TRDJ1	few	CACDTVVGTGGYPYTDKLIF	TGTGCCTGTGACACCGTCGTAGGCACTGGGGGATATCCGTACACCGATAAACTCATCTTT
TRDD3	TRDV2	TRDJ3	NA	CACDSLLGDTNAPESSWDTRQMFF	TGTGCCTGTGACTCCCTACTGGGGGATACCAACGCACCGGAAAGCTCCTGGGACACCCGACAGATGTTTTTC
NA	TRDV2	TRDJ1	NA	CACDTVSVYTDKLIF	TGTGCCTGTGACACCGTGAGTGTATACACCGATAAACTCATCTTT
TRDD3	TRDV2	TRDJ1	few	CACDTVPTGGYVKVEDTDKLIF	TGTGCCTGTGACACGGTTCCGACTGGGGGATACGTCAAGGTGGAGGACACCGATAAACTCATCTTT
TRDD3	TRDV2	TRDJ1	few	CAYDTWGITRDKLIF	TGTGCCTATGACACCTGGGGGATTACGCGCGATAAACTCATCTTT
NA	TRDV2	TRDJ1	few	CACDTVGGPYTDKLIF	TGTGCCTGTGACACCGTAGGGGGACCGTACACCGATAAACTCATCTTT
TRDD3	TRDV2	TRDJ1	NA	CACDTVSGGFGDKLIF	TGTGCCTGTGACACCGTTTCCGGGGGATTCGGCGATAAACTCATCTTT
TRDD3	TRDV2	TRDJ1	NA	CACDLLGDTSAYDKLIF	TGTGCCTGTGATCTACTGGGGGATACATCGGCTTACGATAAACTCATCTTT
NA	TRDV1	TRDJ1	few	CALGEIWKSPFGISTDKLIF	TGTGCTCTTGGGGAAATTTGGAAATCACCGTTTGGGATATCAACCGATAAACTCATCTTT
TRDD3	TRDV1	TRDJ1	NA	CALGETFWPFHVLGVTTERYTDKPIF	TGTGCTCTTGGGGAAACTTTTTGGCCCTTCCACGTACTGGGGGTCACCACCGAACGGTACACCGATAAACCCATCTTT
NA	TRDV2	TRDJ3	NA	CACDTAGGHSWDTRQMFF	TGTGCCTGTGACACCGCGGGGGGACATTCCTGGGACACCCGACAGATGTTTTTC
NA	TRDV2	TRDJ2	NA	CACGTWGTRGAQLFF	TGTGCCTGTGGCACCTGGGGAACGAGAGGAGCACAACTCTTCTTT
TRDD3	TRDV2	TRDJ2	large	CACDVLGDTAQLFF	TGTGCCTGTGACGTACTGGGGGATACAGCACAACTCTTCTTT
TRDD3	TRDV2	TRDJ3	few	CACDTPARLGDTPSSWDTRQMFF	TGTGCCTGTGATACCCCAGCCCGACTGGGGGATACGCCCAGCTCCTGGGACACCCGACAGATGTTTTTC
NA	TRDV1	TRDJ1	NA	CALGARPSYHTGGPTDKLIF	TGTGCTCTTGGGGCTAGGCCTTCCTACCATACTGGGGGACCCACCGATAAACTCATCTTT
TRDD3	TRDV1	TRDJ1	few	CALGDADFPTGDTGTDKLIF	TGTGCTCTTGGGGACGCCGATTTTCCTACGGGGGATACGGGGACCGATAAACTCATCTTT
TRDD3	TRDV1	TRDJ1	few	CALGTGGYAGKLIF	TGTGCTCTTGGGACTGGGGGATACGCCGGCAAACTCATCTTT
TRDD3	TRDV2	TRDJ1	NA	CACDLLGVQLYTNKLIF	TGTGCCTGTGATTTACTGGGGGTCCAACTTTACACCAATAAACTCATCTTT
TRDD3	TRAV29/DV5	TRDJ1	NA	CAASEVNYASEDWGIRLTYTDKLIF	TGTGCAGCAAGCGAGGTGAACTACGCTTCCGAGGACTGGGGGATACGCTTAACATACACCGATAAACTCATCTTT
TRDD3	TRDV2	TRDJ1	few	CACDSLGEQENTDKLIF	TGTGCCTGTGACTCTTTGGGGGAACAAGAGAACACCGATAAACTCATCTTT
TRDD3	TRDV2	TRDJ3	medium-sized	CACDTGGYASWDTRQMFF	TGTGCCTGTGACACTGGGGGATACGCCTCCTGGGACACCCGACAGATGTTTTTC
TRDD3	TRDV2	TRDJ3	NA	CACGTLGDTTPWDTRQMFF	TGTGCCTGTGGCACCCTGGGGGATACCACCCCCTGGGACACCCGACAGATGTTTTTC
TRDD3	TRDV2	TRDJ2	few	CACDAILGDVALTAQLFF	TGTGCCTGTGACGCCATACTGGGGGATGTAGCTTTGACAGCACAACTCTTCTTT
NA	TRDV2	TRDJ1	few	CACDGLGGGSDKLIF	TGTGCCTGTGACGGGCTTGGTGGGGGGTCCGATAAACTCATCTTT
TRDD3	TRDV2	TRDJ3	few	CACDVTGGYSWDTRQMFF	TGTGCCTGTGACGTCACTGGGGGATACTCCTGGGACACCCGACAGATGTTTTTC
TRDD3	TRDV2	TRDJ3	few	CACDNGLLGDVTWDTRQMFF	TGTGCCTGTGACAATGGTTTACTGGGGGATGTGACCTGGGACACCCGACAGATGTTTTTC
NA	TRDV2	TRDJ1	few	CACDTVGVGGSGRFDKLIF	TGTGCCTGTGACACCGTTGGAGTAGGAGGGTCCGGGCGATTCGATAAACTCATCTTT
TRDD3	TRDV2	TRDJ3	NA	CACDKILGSSWDTRQMFF	TGTGCCTGTGACAAAATACTGGGGAGCTCCTGGGACACCCGACAGATGTTTTTC
TRDD3	TRDV1	TRDJ1	medium-sized	CALGELAALGAYTDKLIF	TGTGCTCTTGGGGAACTTGCCGCACTGGGGGCCTACACCGATAAACTCATCTTT
NA	TRDV2	TRDJ3	few	CACDTVGAWDTRQMFF	TGTGCCTGTGACACCGTTGGGGCCTGGGACACCCGACAGATGTTTTTC
NA	TRDV2	TRDJ1	NA	CACDTVGVNTDKLIF	TGTGCCTGTGACACCGTCGGGGTGAACACCGATAAACTCATCTTT
TRDD3	TRDV2	TRDJ3	few	CACDTLGDGSWDTRQMFF	TGTGCCTGTGACACACTGGGGGATGGCTCCTGGGACACCCGACAGATGTTTTTC
TRDD3	TRDV2	TRDJ1	medium-sized	CACDTVGTGGWKTDKLIF	TGTGCCTGTGACACCGTGGGTACTGGGGGATGGAAGACCGATAAACTCATCTTT
NA	TRDV1	TRDJ2	few	CALARALTAQLFF	TGTGCTCTGGCCCGAGCTTTGACAGCACAACTCTTCTTT
NA	TRDV2	TRDJ3	few	CACDGISWDTRQMFF	TGTGCCTGTGACGGGATATCCTGGGACACCCGACAGATGTTTTTC
NA	TRDV2	TRDJ3	few	CACDTVGGSSWDTRQMFF	TGTGCCTGTGACACCGTGGGAGGGAGCTCCTGGGACACCCGACAGATGTTTTTC
NA	TRDV1	TRDJ1	NA	CALGADKIRRGHGTDKLIF	TGTGCTCTTGGGGCCGATAAGATACGGAGGGGACACGGCACCGATAAACTCATCTTT
TRDD3	TRDV2	TRDJ3	large	CACDNTGGYSWDTRQMFF	TGTGCCTGTGACAATACTGGGGGATACTCCTGGGACACCCGACAGATGTTTTTC
TRDD3	TRDV2	TRDJ1	few	CACDTVGGGYVSTDKLIF	TGTGCCTGTGACACCGTCGGGGGGGGATACGTATCCACCGATAAACTCATCTTT
NA	TRDV2	TRDJ1	NA	CACDTVGPVASRDKLIF	TGTGCCTGTGACACCGTCGGGCCCGTGGCCTCTAGGGATAAACTCATCTTT
NA	TRDV2	TRDJ3	few	CACDTGGPSSWDTRQMFF	TGTGCCTGTGACACTGGGGGCCCAAGCTCCTGGGACACCCGACAGATGTTTTTC
TRDD3	TRDV2	TRDJ2	NA	CACDTVWGIPNRQTAQLFF	TGTGCCTGTGACACCGTCTGGGGGATACCAAACCGGCAGACAGCACAACTCTTCTTT
TRDD3	TRDV2	TRDJ3	NA	CACDTVVGDNSAWDTRQMFF	TGTGCCTGTGACACCGTGGTGGGGGATAATAGCGCCTGGGACACCCGACAGATGTTTTTC
NA	TRDV2	TRDJ1	NA	CACDYIHTKGTDKLIF	TGTGCCTGCGACTATATACACACGAAGGGGACCGATAAACTCATCTTT
NA	TRDV2	TRDJ3	few	CACDTLFSLGPSNGDTRQMFF	TGTGCCTGTGACACCCTTTTCTCTTTGGGTCCCTCGAACGGGGACACCCGACAGATGTTTTTC
NA	TRDV2	TRDJ3	few	CACDTVGDEGAWDTRQMFF	TGTGCCTGTGACACCGTCGGGGATGAGGGCGCCTGGGACACCCGACAGATGTTTTTC
TRDD3	TRDV2	TRDJ1	large	CACDTVGIGADKLIF	TGTGCCTGTGACACCGTGGGGATAGGGGCCGATAAACTCATCTTT
TRDD3	TRDV2	TRDJ1	few	CACATGVVTGGYKDKLIF	TGTGCCTGTGCCACAGGCGTCGTTACTGGGGGATATAAGGATAAACTCATCTTT
TRDD3	TRDV2	TRDJ3	few	CACDTVEGTGGRSWDTRQMFF	TGTGCCTGTGACACCGTTGAGGGTACTGGGGGAAGGTCCTGGGACACCCGACAGATGTTTTTC
TRDD3	TRDV2	TRDJ3	NA	CACDTVVGDTSACDTRQMFF	TGTGCCTGTGACACCGTGGTGGGGGATACTAGTGCCTGTGACACCCGACAGATGTTTTTC
TRDD3	TRDV3	TRDJ1	few	CASNWGIYRDKLIF	TGTGCCTCTAACTGGGGGATTTACAGGGATAAACTCATCTTT